This T cell receptor (beta chain) was captured in a study of control samples from healthy donors and cancer patients. The CDR3 spans 14 residues. From germline, CDR1 is MNHEY and CDR2 SMNVEV (reference sequence). V was trimmed by 0 bases and J by 5 bases, leaving 10 bases between them. Method: immunoSEQ multiplex PCR; TCRdb's copy keeps in-frame clones and lacks some. The table shows more than 35,000 clones, with 80% to 90% occurring only once. The chain links TRBV27 to TRBJ1-1, with a possible D match to TRBD1 (6 bases). The clonotype comes from a woman aged 55-70 years with lung cancer. Sequenced: PBMCs. CDR3 coding DNA: TGTGCCAGCAGTTTATCGAGGGGGGGGACTGAAGCTTTCTTT. Its protein is CASSLSRGGTEAFF.